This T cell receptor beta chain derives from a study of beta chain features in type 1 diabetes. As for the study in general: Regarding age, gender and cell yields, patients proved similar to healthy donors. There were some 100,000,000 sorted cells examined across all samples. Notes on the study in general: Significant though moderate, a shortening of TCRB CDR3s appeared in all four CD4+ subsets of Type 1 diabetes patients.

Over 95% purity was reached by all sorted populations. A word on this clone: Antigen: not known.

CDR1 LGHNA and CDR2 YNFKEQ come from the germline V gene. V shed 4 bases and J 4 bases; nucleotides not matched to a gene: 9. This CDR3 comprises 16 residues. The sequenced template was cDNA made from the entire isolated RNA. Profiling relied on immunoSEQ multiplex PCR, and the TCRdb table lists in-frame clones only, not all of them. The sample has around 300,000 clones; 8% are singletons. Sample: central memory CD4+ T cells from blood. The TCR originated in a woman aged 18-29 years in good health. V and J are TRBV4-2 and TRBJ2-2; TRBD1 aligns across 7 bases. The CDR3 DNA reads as TGTGCCAGCAGCCCCCAAGGGGGCAGAGGCACCGGGGAGCTGTTTTTT. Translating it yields CASSPQGGRGTGELFF.